This passage covers 21 T cell receptor beta chains from one sample sequenced in a study of technical replicates of blood from a handful of donors. TCRdb's table, derived via immunoSEQ multiplex PCR, lists solely in-frame clones and lacks some. The table lists 65,000 to 95,000 clones, approximately 97% of them singletons, with roughly 0.17% in the top ten. The specimen was T cells isolated from PBMCs. The receptors here all came from a human donor in good health.

This rearrangement joins TRBV13 to TRBJ2-7; 8 nucleotides line up with TRBD1. V trimming: 8 bases; J trimming: 0 bases; junction bases outside the gene matches: 6. Germline values: CDR1 PRHDT, CDR2 FYEKMQ (reference sequence). This CDR3 spans 14 amino acids. DNA of the CDR3: TGTGCCAGCTCCAGGGGGCTGAGCTCCTACGAGCAGTACTTC. Amino acid sequence: CASSRGLSSYEQYF.

V is TRBV14 and J is TRBJ2-7, with 8 bases lining up with TRBD1. CDR3 size: 13 residues. Germline CDR1 reads SGHDN; CDR2 reads FVKESK. J lost 3 bases, V lost 4 bases, and 2 bases had no gene match. CDR3 in amino acids: CASSRGQVYEQYF. For the CDR3, the DNA is TGTGCCAGCAGCCGGGGACAGGTCTACGAGCAGTACTTC. Complete variable domain (other parts from reference TRBV14 and TRBJ2-7): EAGVTQFPSHSVIEKGQTVTLRCDPISGHDNLYWYRRVMGKEIKFLLHFVKESKQDESGMPNNRFLAERTGGTYSTLKVQPAELEDSGVYFCASSRGQVYEQYFGPGTRLTVT.

The rearrangement joins TRBV27 to TRBJ2-3; TRBD1 aligns across 7 bases. Germline lookup yields CDR1 MNHEY and CDR2 SMNVEV (reference sequence). With V trimmed by 5 bases and J by 2 bases, 10 bases remained unmatched. The CDR3 is made up of 16 amino acids. The CDR3 is CASSPLKTGYTDTQYF. The CDR3 DNA is TGTGCCAGCAGTCCTCTAAAGACAGGGTACACAGATACGCAGTATTTT.

The chain employs TRBV9 and TRBJ2-5, with a weak D call TRBD1 (5 bases). Germline lookup yields CDR1 SGDLS and CDR2 YYNGEE. The CDR3 contains 16 residues. Trimming took 2 bases from V and 2 from J, leaving 16 bases between them. CDR3 sequence: CASSVFIGAEQETQYF. As DNA, the CDR3 is TGTGCCAGCAGCGTGTTTATAGGGGCCGAACAAGAGACCCAGTACTTC.

The J gene is TRBJ2-5, the V gene TRBV7-6, with 14 bases aligning to TRBD2. This CDR3 has 15 amino acids. Germline-derived CDR1 and CDR2 are SGHVS and FNYEAQ. The trim removed 4 bases at V and 5 bases at J, leaving 3 bases unmatched. CDR3 region: CASSWTSGRRETQYF. The DNA for the CDR3 is TGTGCCAGCAGCTGGACTAGCGGGAGGCGGGAGACCCAGTACTTC. Based on the CDR3 plus reference TRBV7-6 and TRBJ2-5, the full variable domain is GAGVSQSPRYKVTKRGQDVALRCDPISGHVSLYWYRQALGQGPEFLTYFNYEAQQDKSGLPNDRFSAERPEGSISTLTIQRTEQRDSAMYRCASSWTSGRRETQYFGPGTRLLVL.

This chain uses TRBV11-2 with TRBJ1-5; 8 bases fit TRBD1. The J segment lost 2 bases and the V segment lost 1 base, leaving 10 bases of the junction unmatched. The CDR3 length is 18 residues. The germline V gene has CDR1 SGHAT and CDR2 FQNNGV. CDR3 nucleotides: TGTGCCAGCAGCTTAGGACAGGGGATAGAGTGGGGCAATCAGCCCCAGCATTTT. Protein sequence: CASSLGQGIEWGNQPQHF.

The gene calls are TRBV5-1 and TRBJ2-7; 9 nucleotides line up with TRBD2. Germline values: CDR1 SGHRS, CDR2 YFSETQ. The V gene end was trimmed by 1 base and the J gene end by 4 bases; junction bases not matched to a gene: 6. This CDR3 region has 15 residues. The CDR3 DNA reads as TGCGCCAGCAGCTTGAGGGGACTAGCACGTTACGAGCAGTACTTC. Encoded protein: CASSLRGLARYEQYF.

This clone was counted only a few times. The V call is TRBV5-6, the J call TRBJ1-1; D uncertain. Germline V CDR1 and CDR2: SGHDT, YYEEEE. Trimming pared 1 base from V and 6 bases from J, leaving 10 bases between. This CDR3 has 13 residues. This CDR3 reads CASSLFGSAEAFF. The CDR3 DNA follows: TGTGCCAGCAGCTTGTTCGGGAGCGCTGAAGCTTTCTTT.

The chain combines TRBV7-9 with TRBJ2-7; weak D call: TRBD2 (5 bases). The germline V and J ends were trimmed by 1 base and 3 bases, with 7 bases remaining between them. Germline assignment: CDR1 SEHNR and CDR2 FQNEAQ (reference sequence). The CDR3 length is 13 residues. The chain's CDR3 is CASSLGEGYEQYF. The DNA for the CDR3 is TGTGCCAGCAGCTTAGGAGAGGGCTACGAGCAGTACTTC.

The genes are TRBV7-9 and TRBJ2-5; 10 bases are a match to TRBD1. V dropped 4 bases and J dropped 4; count of bases not matched to a gene: 3. The length of the CDR3 is 14 residues. CDR1 SEHNR and CDR2 FQNEAQ come from the germline V gene (reference sequence). CDR3 amino acids: CASSSRTGGETQYF. CDR3 coding DNA: TGTGCCAGCAGCTCTAGGACAGGGGGAGAGACCCAGTACTTC.

This clone showed up just once. The chain carries TRBV6-4 and TRBJ2-1; D is ambiguous. The CDR3 loop spans 13 amino acids. Germline V CDR1 and CDR2: MRHNA, SNTAGT. Trimming shortened V by 2 bases and J by 11 bases, and 13 bases separated the two germline ends. The CDR3 loop is CASSDLGAKQQFF. Here the CDR3 DNA reads TGTGCCAGCAGTGACCTCGGAGCGAAGCAGCAGTTCTTC.

The chain combines TRBV5-1 with TRBJ2-5; D is undetermined. The CDR3 runs to 14 residues. Deletions cut 2 bases from V and 5 bases from J, with 13 bases between. Germline V gene lookup returns CDR1 SGHRS and CDR2 YFSETQ. This chain's CDR3 is CASSLFMREETQYF. DNA of the CDR3: TGCGCCAGCAGCTTATTCATGCGTGAGGAGACCCAGTACTTC.

CDR3 DNA: TGTGCCAGCAGCCGGGACAGACCCATGAACACTGAAGCTTTCTTT. Encoded protein: CASSRDRPMNTEAFF. The chain uses TRBV27 and TRBJ1-1; 7 bases map to TRBD1. Germline lookup yields CDR1 MNHEY and CDR2 SMNVEV (reference sequence). V was clipped by 6 bases and J by 0 bases; unmatched bases: 7. CDR3 size: 15 residues.

The chain has TRBV5-1 and TRBJ2-5; D is possibly TRBD2 (5 bases). The CDR3 runs to 13 residues. Trimming stripped 4 bases from V and 5 bases from J, with 12 bases between. Germline CDR1 and CDR2: SGHRS and YFSETQ. The CDR3 sequence: CASSAAGEETQYF. CDR3 coding DNA: TGCGCCAGCAGCGCCGCCGGGGAGGAGACCCAGTACTTC.

The J gene is TRBJ1-5, the V gene TRBV29-1; D may be TRBD1 (6 bases). The ends were cut back, 1 base at V and 7 bases at J, with 11 bases in the middle. Germline CDR1 and CDR2: SQVTM and ANQGSEA. This CDR3 spans 13 amino acids. The CDR3 sequence is CSVEVGAQQPQHF. CDR3 DNA: TGCAGCGTTGAAGTGGGGGCCCAGCAGCCCCAGCATTTT.

The chain links TRBV9 to TRBJ1-2; possibly TRBD1 for D (5 bases). This CDR3 region has 15 residues. From germline, CDR1 is SGDLS and CDR2 YYNGEE. Trimming pared 4 bases from V and 0 bases from J, leaving 13 bases between. CDR3 loop: CASSLQGLANYGYTF. DNA of the CDR3: TGTGCCAGCAGCCTCCAGGGCCTAGCTAACTATGGCTACACCTTC.

As for this clone: The sample carries other DNA sequences with the same CDR3. This chain links TRBV5-1 with TRBJ2-5; TRBD2 aligns across 13 bases. J gave up 5 bases and V 3 bases, and 1 base lay outside the gene matches. CDR3 length: 14 residues. Germline CDR1 reads SGHRS; CDR2 reads YFSETQ. CDR3 loop: CASSWGLAGETQYF. Here the CDR3 DNA reads TGCGCCAGCAGCTGGGGACTAGCGGGGGAGACCCAGTACTTC.

The chain recombines TRBV7-9 with TRBJ1-2; the match to TRBD1 covers 9 bases. Trimming cost V 5 bases and J 12 bases; bases outside gene matches: 16. This CDR3 spans 15 amino acids. CDR1 is SEHNR and CDR2 is FQNEAQ in the germline V gene (reference sequence). The CDR3 reads CASSHNSGQGKQDTF. Written as DNA, the CDR3 is TGTGCCAGCAGCCACAATTCAGGACAGGGGAAGCAGGACACCTTC.

The V call is TRBV7-2, the J call TRBJ1-3, with D hard to call. Germline assignment: CDR1 SGHTA and CDR2 FQGNSA. The germline V and J ends were trimmed by 3 bases and 5 bases, with 20 bases remaining between them. The CDR3 covers 17 residues. The CDR3 spells CASSFPVAGGGRNTIYF. The CDR3 DNA reads as TGTGCCAGCAGCTTCCCAGTCGCAGGTGGAGGGCGAAACACCATATATTTT.

The J gene is TRBJ2-7, the V gene TRBV2; 8 bases are shared with TRBD1. The CDR3 is 14 amino acids. Germline V gene lookup returns CDR1 SNHLY and CDR2 FYNNEI. V lost 6 bases and J lost 5; bases outside the gene matches: 9. In DNA form, the CDR3 reads TGTGCCAGCAGAGCCGCGACAGGGGTCCACGAGCAGTACTTC. This encodes CASRAATGVHEQYF.

V usage is TRBV10-1 and J usage is TRBJ2-2; TRBD1 aligns across 9 bases. Germline assignment: CDR1 WNHNN and CDR2 SYGVQD (reference sequence). Trimming at V came to 11 bases and at J to 3 bases, leaving 1 base not matched to a gene. The CDR3 is made up of 12 amino acids. Here the CDR3 reads CAWDRDTGELFF. For the CDR3, the DNA is TGCGCCTGGGACAGGGACACCGGGGAGCTGTTTTTT.